This is a list of T cell receptor beta chains from one sample in a study of T cells in Graves' hyperthyroidism and ophthalmopathy. TCRdb reanalysed the multiplex PCR reads using MiXCR and keeps one entry per CDR3 protein. The repertoire holds fewer than 350,000 distinct CDR3 sequences, with roughly 18% as singletons. The sequenced sample was blood. Receptors were obtained from a woman in her thirties or forties with Graves' ophthalmopathy. The conserved cysteine and the conserved F or W are not part of the CDR3 here. The order of the fields is V gene, J gene, CDR3 protein.

>TRBV27|TRBJ1-2
ASSFFPARQSGLYGYT
>TRBV10-2|TRBJ1-5
ASSESRWGGRGRDQPQH
>TRBV5-1|TRBJ2-5
ASSLTGTGVWETQY
>TRBV12-3/TRBV12-4|TRBJ2-3
ASSPRQANTDTQY
>TRBV4-1|TRBJ2-7
ASSQGLGRPYEQY
>TRBV28|TRBJ1-6
ASSFVGTGFPNSPLH
>TRBV9|TRBJ1-6
ASSVGVMDSPLH
>TRBV20-1|TRBJ2-2
SAEDRGDTGELF
>TRBV29-1|TRBJ1-1
SVEGDSAEAF
>TRBV4-1|TRBJ2-5
ASSHLAGGVRETQY
>TRBV6-5|TRBJ1-2
ASSYSGSRQTYGYT
>TRBV7-8|TRBJ2-7
ASSDDKSSYEQY
>TRBV12-3/TRBV12-4|TRBJ1-1
ASSFRLGTNTEAF
>TRBV6-2/TRBV6-3|TRBJ2-5
ASSYALAWETQY
>TRBV27|TRBJ2-2
ASSLGLRETNTGELF
>TRBV6-4|TRBJ1-1
ASRQSGGASRLSEAF
>TRBV6-5|TRBJ2-7
ASTSKRVAYEQY
>TRBV7-9|TRBJ2-5
ASSLALPLETQY
>TRBV6-5|TRBJ2-7
ASSYSGQGGNYEQY
>TRBV28|TRBJ2-4
ASSLVSGRALGKNIQY
>TRBV29-1|TRBJ1-2
SVPDRGPNYGYT
>TRBV29-1|TRBJ2-7
SVEARGGYEQY
>TRBV3-1|TRBJ2-5
ASSAIGTVEETQY
>TRBV19|TRBJ1-1
ASGERNTEAF
>TRBV6-2/TRBV6-3|TRBJ2-2
ASSPGVTGELF
>TRBV30|TRBJ1-5
AWSESQAGYSNQPQH
>TRBV27|TRBJ1-5
ASSQGLNQPQH
>TRBV6-5|TRBJ2-7
ASSFAGGASPEQY
>TRBV28|TRBJ2-7
ASRPIGSYEQY
>TRBV7-2|TRBJ1-6
ASSLVRESPLH